This T cell receptor beta chain was observed in a study of T-cell reconstitution after alpha-beta-depleted transplantation in children. This clonotype was detected a few times. The J segment lost 4 bases and the V segment lost 6 bases, leaving 14 bases of the junction unmatched. The CDR3 covers 16 residues. CDR1 and CDR2 (germline): DFQATT, SNEGSKA (reference sequence). During its preparation, the TCRbeta library received unique molecular identifiers. TCRdb redid the calling of the PCR reads with MiXCR, one entry per CDR3 protein. Of 400,000 to 500,000 distinct CDR3 sequences in the sample, around 9.9% were seen once.

Sequences were derived from PBMCs from the stem cell graft donor, sampled from the stem cell graft. This clonotype originated in a human donor who donated a stem cell graft to a child with acute myeloid leukemia. This chain links TRBV20-1 with TRBJ1-1, with 10 bases that match TRBD1. The CDR3 DNA reads TGCAGTGCCACCGGGACAGGGGACCCCTTGGGCACTGAAGCTTTCTTT. Translating it yields CSATGTGDPLGTEAFF.